This TCR beta chain was recovered during a study of cytomegalovirus exposure and HLA in healthy donors. Trimming cost V 7 bases and J 4 bases; bases outside gene matches: 2. CDR1 and CDR2 (germline): MNHNS, SASEGT. The CDR3 contains 13 residues. Sequencing was performed with immunoSEQ multiplex PCR; in TCRdb, only in-frame clones are kept and a portion is missing. The table lists some 150,000 clones, approximately 90% of them singletons. Findings and caveats of the study: The classifier reportedly diagnosed cytomegalovirus status with high specificity and sensitivity.

Separate from the roughly 700-subject first cohort was the approximately 120-subject validation cohort, to which the donors belonged. Points on this clone: Its antigen is undetermined.

Specimen: PBMCs. This receptor was identified in a woman younger than 45 in good health and CMV-seropositive. The rearrangement joins TRBV6-1 to TRBJ2-7, with 12 bases aligning to TRBD2. Written as DNA, the CDR3 is TGTGCCAGCAAGGGACTAGCGGGTTACGAGCAGTACTTC. Translating it yields CASKGLAGYEQYF.